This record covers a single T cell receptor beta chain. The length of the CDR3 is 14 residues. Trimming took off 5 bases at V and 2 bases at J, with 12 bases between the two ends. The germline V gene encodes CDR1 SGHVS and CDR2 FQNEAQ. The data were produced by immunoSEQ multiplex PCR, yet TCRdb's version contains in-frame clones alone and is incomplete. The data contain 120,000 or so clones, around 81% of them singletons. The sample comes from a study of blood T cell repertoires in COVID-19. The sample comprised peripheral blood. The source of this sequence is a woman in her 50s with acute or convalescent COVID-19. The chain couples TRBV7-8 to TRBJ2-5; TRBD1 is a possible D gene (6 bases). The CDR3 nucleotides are TGTGCCAGCAGCCTTGGGACACTTCAAGAGACCCAGTACTTC. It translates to CASSLGTLQETQYF.